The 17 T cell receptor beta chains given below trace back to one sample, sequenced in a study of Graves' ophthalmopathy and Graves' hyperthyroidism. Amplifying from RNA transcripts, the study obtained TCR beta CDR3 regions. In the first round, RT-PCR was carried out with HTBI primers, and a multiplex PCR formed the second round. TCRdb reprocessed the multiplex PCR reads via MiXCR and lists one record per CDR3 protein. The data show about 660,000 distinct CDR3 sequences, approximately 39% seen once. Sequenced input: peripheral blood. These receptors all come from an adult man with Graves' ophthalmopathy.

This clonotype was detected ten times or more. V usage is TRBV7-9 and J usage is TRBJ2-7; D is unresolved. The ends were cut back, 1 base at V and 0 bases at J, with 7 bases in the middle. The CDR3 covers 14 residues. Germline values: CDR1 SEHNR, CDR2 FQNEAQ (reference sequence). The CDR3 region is CASSLETHSYEQYF. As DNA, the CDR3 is TGTGCCAGCAGCTTAGAGACCCACTCCTACGAGCAGTACTTC.

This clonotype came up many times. CDR3 coding DNA: TGCAGCGTTGAAGATCGGGACAGCTCCACAGATACGCAGTATTTT. Its protein is CSVEDRDSSTDTQYF. The gene calls are TRBV29-1 and TRBJ2-3; TRBD1 agrees at 7 bases. CDR1 is SQVTM and CDR2 is ANQGSEA in the germline V gene. The CDR3 sequence is 15 residues long. The V and J ends lost 0 bases and 2 bases, in that order; junction bases with no gene match: 5.

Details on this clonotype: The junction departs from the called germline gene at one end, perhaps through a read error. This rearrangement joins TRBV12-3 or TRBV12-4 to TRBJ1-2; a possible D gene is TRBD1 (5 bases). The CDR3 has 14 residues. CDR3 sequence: CASNIRGTFYGYTF. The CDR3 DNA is TGCGCCAGCAACATACGGGGGACTTTCTATGGCTACACCTTC.

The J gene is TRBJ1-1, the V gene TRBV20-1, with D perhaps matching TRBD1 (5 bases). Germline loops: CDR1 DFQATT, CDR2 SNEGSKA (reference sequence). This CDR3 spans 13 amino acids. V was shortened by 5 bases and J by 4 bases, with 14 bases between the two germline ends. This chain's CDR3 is CSAYTGTSTEAFF. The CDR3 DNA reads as TGCAGTGCTTACACGGGGACCTCCACTGAAGCTTTCTTT.

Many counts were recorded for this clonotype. CDR3 in DNA: TGCGCCAGCAGCCAAGACTATGGACCAGGGGAAAAACTGTTTTTT. Protein: CASSQDYGPGEKLFF. The rearrangement joins TRBV4-3 to TRBJ1-4; maybe TRBD1 (5 bases). CDR1 is LGHNA, CDR2 YSLEER, per germline. CDR3 length: 15 amino acids. With 0 bases removed from V and 8 bases from J, the gap between germline ends came to 13 bases.

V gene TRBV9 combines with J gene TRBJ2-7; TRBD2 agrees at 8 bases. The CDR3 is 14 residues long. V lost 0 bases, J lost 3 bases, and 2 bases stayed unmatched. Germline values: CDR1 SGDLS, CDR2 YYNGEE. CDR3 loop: CASSVGGLGYEQYF. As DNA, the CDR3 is TGTGCCAGCAGCGTAGGGGGACTAGGCTACGAGCAGTACTTC.

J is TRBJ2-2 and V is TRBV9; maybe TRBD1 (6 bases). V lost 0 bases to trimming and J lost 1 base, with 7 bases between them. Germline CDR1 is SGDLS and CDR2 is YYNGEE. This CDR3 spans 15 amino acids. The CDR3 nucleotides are TGTGCCAGCAGCGTAGCAGGGGTGAACACCGGGGAGCTGTTTTTT. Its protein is CASSVAGVNTGELFF. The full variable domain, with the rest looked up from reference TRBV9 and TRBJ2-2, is DSGVTQTPKHLITATGQRVTLRCSPRSGDLSVYWYQQSLDQGLQFLIQYYNGEERAKGNILERFSAQQFPDLHSELNLSSLELGDSALYFCASSVAGVNTGELFFGEGSRLTVL.

Written as DNA, the CDR3 is TGTGCCAGCAGTTTAGCGTCGGGCCACCTCAACTATGGCTACACCTTC. This sequence encodes CASSLASGHLNYGYTF. The chain has TRBV12-3 or TRBV12-4 and TRBJ1-2; D not certain. The V end was cut by 0 bases, the J end by 2 bases, with 13 bases between. The CDR3 has 16 amino acids.

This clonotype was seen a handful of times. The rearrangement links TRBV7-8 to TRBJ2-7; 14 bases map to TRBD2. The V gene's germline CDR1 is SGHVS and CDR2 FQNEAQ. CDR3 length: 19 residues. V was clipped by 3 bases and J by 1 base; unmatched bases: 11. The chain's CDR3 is CASSFVRPGLAGVSYEQYF. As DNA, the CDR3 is TGTGCCAGCAGCTTCGTGAGACCGGGACTAGCGGGAGTATCCTACGAGCAGTACTTC.

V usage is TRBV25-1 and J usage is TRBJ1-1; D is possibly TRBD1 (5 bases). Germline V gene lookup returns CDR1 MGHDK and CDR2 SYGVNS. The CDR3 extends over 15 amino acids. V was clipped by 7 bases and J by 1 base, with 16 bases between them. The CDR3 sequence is CASTYAGGGNTEAFF. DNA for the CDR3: TGTGCCAGCACCTACGCCGGGGGGGGGAACACTGAAGCTTTCTTT. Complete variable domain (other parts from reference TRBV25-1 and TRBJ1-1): EADIYQTPRYLVIGTGKKITLECSQTMGHDKMYWYQQDPGMELHLIHYSYGVNSTEKGDLSSESTVSRIRTEHFPLTLESARPSHTSQYLCASTYAGGGNTEAFFGQGTRLTVV.

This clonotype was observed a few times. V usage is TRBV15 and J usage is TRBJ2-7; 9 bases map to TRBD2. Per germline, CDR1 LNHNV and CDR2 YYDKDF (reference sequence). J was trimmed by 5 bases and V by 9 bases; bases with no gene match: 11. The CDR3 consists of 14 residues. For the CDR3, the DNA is TGTGCCACAGCCGCGGGGGGGGTCCAGGACGAGCAGTACTTC. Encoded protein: CATAAGGVQDEQYF.

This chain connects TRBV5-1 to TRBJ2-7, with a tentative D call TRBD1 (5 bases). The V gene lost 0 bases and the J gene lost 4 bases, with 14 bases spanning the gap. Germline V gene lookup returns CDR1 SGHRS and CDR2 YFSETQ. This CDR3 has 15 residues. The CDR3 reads CASSLAGNGEYEQYF. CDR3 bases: TGCGCCAGCAGCTTGGCAGGGAACGGCGAATACGAGCAGTACTTC.

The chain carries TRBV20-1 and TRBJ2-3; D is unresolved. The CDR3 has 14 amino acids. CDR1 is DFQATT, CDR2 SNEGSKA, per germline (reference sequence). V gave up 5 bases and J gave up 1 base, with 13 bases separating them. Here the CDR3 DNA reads TGCAGTGCTCCTTTGGACCCTGGCACAGATACGCAGTATTTT. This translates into CSAPLDPGTDTQYF.

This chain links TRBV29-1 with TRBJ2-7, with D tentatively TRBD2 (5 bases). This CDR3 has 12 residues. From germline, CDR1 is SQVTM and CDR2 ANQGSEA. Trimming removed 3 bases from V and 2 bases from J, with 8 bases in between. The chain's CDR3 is CSVDDGAYEQYF. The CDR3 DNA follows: TGCAGCGTTGATGACGGGGCCTACGAGCAGTACTTC.

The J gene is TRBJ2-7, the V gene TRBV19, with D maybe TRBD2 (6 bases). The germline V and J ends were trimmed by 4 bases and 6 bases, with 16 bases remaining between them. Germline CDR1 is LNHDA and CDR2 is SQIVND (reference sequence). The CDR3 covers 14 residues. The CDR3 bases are TGTGCCAGTAGTAAGGGACTCCCCCCAGCCGAGCAGTACTTC. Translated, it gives CASSKGLPPAEQYF.

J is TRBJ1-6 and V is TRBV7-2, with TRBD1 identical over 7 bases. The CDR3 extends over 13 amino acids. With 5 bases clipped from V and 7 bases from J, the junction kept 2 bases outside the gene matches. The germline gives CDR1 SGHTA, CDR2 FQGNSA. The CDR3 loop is CASSGQENSPLHF. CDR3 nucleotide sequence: TGTGCCAGCAGCGGACAGGAGAATTCACCCCTCCACTTT.

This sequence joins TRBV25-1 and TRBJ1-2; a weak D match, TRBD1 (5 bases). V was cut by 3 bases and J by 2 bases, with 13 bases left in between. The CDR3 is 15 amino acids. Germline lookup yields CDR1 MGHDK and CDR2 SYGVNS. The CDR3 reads CASSDSGGVNYGYTF. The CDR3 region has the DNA TGTGCCAGCAGTGATAGTGGGGGAGTGAACTATGGCTACACCTTC.